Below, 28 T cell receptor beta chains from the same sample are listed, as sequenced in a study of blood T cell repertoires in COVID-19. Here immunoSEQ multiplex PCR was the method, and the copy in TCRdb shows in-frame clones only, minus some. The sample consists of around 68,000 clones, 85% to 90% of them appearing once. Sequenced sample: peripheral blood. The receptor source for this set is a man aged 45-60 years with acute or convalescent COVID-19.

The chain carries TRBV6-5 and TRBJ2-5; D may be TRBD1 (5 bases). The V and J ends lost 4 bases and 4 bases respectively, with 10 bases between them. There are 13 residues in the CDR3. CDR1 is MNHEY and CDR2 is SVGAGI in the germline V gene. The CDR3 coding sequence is TGTGCCAGCAGTTCTCAGGGTCGAGAGACCCAGTACTTC. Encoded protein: CASSSQGRETQYF.

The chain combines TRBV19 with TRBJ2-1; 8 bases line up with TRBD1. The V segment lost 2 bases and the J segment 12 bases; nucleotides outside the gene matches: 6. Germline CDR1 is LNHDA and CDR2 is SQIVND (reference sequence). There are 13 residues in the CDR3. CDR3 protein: CASSIYQGAPQFF. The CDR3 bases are TGTGCCAGTAGTATATATCAGGGGGCCCCGCAGTTCTTC.

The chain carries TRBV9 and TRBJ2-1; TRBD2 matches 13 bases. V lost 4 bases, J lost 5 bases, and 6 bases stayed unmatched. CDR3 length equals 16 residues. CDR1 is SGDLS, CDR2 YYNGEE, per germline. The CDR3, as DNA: TGTGCCAGCAGCTCCCGGACTAGCGGGAGCCACAATGAGCAGTTCTTC. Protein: CASSSRTSGSHNEQFF.

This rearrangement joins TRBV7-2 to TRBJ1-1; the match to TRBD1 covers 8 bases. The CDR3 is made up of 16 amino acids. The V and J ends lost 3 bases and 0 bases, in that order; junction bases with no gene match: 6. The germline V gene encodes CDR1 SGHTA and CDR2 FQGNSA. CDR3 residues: CASSFIGTGLNTEAFF. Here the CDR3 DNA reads TGTGCCAGCAGCTTTATAGGGACAGGTCTGAACACTGAAGCTTTCTTT.

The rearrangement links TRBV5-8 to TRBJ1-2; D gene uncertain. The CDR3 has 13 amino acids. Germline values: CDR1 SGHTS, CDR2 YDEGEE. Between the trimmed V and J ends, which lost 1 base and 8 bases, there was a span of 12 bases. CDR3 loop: CASSLNWASGYTF. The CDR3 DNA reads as TGTGCCAGCAGCTTGAATTGGGCGTCCGGCTACACCTTC.

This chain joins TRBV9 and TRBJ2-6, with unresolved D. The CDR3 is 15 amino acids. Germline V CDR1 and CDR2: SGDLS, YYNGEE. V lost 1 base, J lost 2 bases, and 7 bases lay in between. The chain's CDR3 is CASSVLGTGANVLTF. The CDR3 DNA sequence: TGTGCCAGCAGCGTACTCGGTACTGGGGCCAACGTCCTGACTTTC.

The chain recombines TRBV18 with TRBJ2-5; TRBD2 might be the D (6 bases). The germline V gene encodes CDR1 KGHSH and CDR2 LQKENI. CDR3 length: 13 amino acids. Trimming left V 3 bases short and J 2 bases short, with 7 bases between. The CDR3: CASSPGTQETQYF. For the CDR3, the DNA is TGTGCCAGCTCACCGGGGACTCAAGAGACCCAGTACTTC.

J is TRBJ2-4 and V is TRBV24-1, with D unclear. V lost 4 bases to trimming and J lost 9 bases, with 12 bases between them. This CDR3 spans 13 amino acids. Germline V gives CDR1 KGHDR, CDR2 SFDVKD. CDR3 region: CATSDTQEFIQYF. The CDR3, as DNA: TGTGCCACCAGTGACACTCAGGAATTCATTCAGTACTTC.

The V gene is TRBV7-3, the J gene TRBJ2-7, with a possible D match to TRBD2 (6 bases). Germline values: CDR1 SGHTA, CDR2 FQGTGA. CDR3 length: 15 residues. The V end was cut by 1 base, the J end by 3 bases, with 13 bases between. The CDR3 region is CASSLMGGVVYEQYF. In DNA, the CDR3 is TGTGCCAGCAGCTTAATGGGGGGAGTAGTCTACGAGCAGTACTTC.

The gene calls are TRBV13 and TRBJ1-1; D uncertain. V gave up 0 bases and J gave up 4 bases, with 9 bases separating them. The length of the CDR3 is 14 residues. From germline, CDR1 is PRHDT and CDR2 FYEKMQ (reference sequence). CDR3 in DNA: TGTGCCAGCAGCTTAGGACGTACTGGCACTGAAGCTTTCTTT. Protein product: CASSLGRTGTEAFF. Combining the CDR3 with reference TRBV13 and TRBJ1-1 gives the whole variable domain AAGVIQSPRHLIKEKRETATLKCYPIPRHDTVYWYQQGPGQDPQFLISFYEKMQSDKGSIPDRFSAQQFSDYHSELNMSSLELGDSALYFCASSLGRTGTEAFFGQGTRLTVV.

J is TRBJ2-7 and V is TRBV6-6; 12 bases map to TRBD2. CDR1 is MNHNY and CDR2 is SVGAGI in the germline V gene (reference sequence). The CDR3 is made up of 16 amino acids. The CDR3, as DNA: TGTGCCAGCAGCTCCCAAGGGACTAGCGGGCACCCCAGCCTCAACGTC. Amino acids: CASSSQGTSGHPSLNV.

DNA for the CDR3: TGTGCCAGCAGCTTGAACCCTCACAGGTCCCCAGACCATACGCAGTATTTT. Its translation: CASSLNPHRSPDHTQYF. The chain carries TRBV11-2 and TRBJ2-3; perhaps TRBD1 as D (5 bases). CDR1 SGHAT and CDR2 FQNNGV come from the germline V gene. V was trimmed by 3 bases and J by 7 bases, leaving 23 bases between them. The CDR3 extends over 17 amino acids.

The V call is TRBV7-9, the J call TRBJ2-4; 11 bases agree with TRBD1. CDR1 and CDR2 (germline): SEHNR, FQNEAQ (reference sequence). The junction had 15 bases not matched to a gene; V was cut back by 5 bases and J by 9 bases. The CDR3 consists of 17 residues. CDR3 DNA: TGTGCCAGCAGCCATACCGGGACAGGGGGACTTTTTGGCATTCAGTACTTC. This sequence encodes CASSHTGTGGLFGIQYF. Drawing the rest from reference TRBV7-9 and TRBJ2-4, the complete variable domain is DTGVSQNPRHKITKRGQNVTFRCDPISEHNRLYWYRQTLGQGPEFLTYFQNEAQLEKSRLLSDRFSAERPKGSFSTLEIQRTEQGDSAMYLCASSHTGTGGLFGIQYFGAGTRLSVL.

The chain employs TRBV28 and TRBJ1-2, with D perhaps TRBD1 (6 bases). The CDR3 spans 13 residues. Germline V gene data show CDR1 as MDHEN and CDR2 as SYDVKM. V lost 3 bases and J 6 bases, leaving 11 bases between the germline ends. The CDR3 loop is CASSFGGLDGYTF. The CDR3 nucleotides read TGTGCCAGCAGTTTCGGGGGGCTCGATGGCTACACCTTC.

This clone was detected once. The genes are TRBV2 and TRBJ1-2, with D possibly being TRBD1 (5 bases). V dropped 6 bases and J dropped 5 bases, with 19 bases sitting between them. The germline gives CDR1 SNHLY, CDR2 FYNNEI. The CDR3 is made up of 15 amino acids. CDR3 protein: CASRPGTLRGYGYTF. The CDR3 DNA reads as TGTGCCAGCAGGCCCGGGACTCTACGTGGGTATGGCTACACCTTC. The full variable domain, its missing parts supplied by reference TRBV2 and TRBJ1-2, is EPEVTQTPSHQVTQMGQEVILRCVPISNHLYFYWYRQILGQKVEFLVSFYNNEISEKSEIFDDQFSVERPDGSNFTLKIRSTKLEDSAMYFCASRPGTLRGYGYTFGSGTRLTVV.

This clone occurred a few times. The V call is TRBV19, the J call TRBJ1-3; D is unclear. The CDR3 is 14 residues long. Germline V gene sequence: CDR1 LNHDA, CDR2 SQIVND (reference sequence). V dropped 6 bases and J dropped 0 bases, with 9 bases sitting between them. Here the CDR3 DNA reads TGTGCCAGTAGCACTACGCCCTCTGGAAACACCATATATTTT. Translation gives CASSTTPSGNTIYF. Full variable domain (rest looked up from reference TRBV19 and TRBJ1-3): DGGITQSPKYLFRKEGQNVTLSCEQNLNHDAMYWYRQDPGQGLRLIYYSQIVNDFQKGDIAEGYSVSREKKESFPLTVTSAQKNPTAFYLCASSTTPSGNTIYFGEGSWLTVV.

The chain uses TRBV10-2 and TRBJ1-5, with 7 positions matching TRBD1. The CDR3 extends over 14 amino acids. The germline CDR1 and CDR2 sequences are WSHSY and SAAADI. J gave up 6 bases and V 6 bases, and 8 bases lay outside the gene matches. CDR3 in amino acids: CASSRQGTAQPQHF. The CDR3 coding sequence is TGCGCCAGCAGCCGACAGGGAACGGCTCAGCCCCAGCATTTT.

This chain's CDR3 is CASSPPWSDTEAFF. The CDR3 nucleotides read TGTGCCAGCAGCCCACCATGGTCGGACACTGAAGCTTTCTTT. The chain is built from TRBV5-6 and TRBJ1-1; D remains unclear. Trimming pared 4 bases from V and 3 bases from J, leaving 13 bases between. Germline-derived CDR1 and CDR2 are SGHDT and YYEEEE. This CDR3 is built from 14 residues.

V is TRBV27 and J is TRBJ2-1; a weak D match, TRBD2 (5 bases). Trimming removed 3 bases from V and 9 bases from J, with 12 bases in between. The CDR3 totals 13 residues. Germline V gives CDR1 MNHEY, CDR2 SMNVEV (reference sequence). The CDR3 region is CASSFGGSGEQFF. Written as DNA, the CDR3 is TGTGCCAGCAGTTTCGGAGGATCGGGTGAGCAGTTCTTC.

The CDR3 DNA reads TGTGCCAGCAGCAGGGGGACAGGGCGGGAGCAGTACGTC. Translated, it gives CASSRGTGREQYV. V usage is TRBV14 and J usage is TRBJ2-7, with TRBD1 identical over 9 bases. Germline V gene lookup returns CDR1 SGHDN and CDR2 FVKESK. The CDR3 has 13 residues. The V segment lost 5 bases and the J segment 7 bases; nucleotides outside the gene matches: 6.

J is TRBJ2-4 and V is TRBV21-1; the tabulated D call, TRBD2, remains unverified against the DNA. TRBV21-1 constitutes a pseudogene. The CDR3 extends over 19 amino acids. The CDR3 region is CASSKAEGGPILAKNIQYF. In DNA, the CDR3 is TGTGCCAGCAGCAAAGCTGAGGGAGGGCCGATTCTAGCCAAAAACATTCAGTACTTC.

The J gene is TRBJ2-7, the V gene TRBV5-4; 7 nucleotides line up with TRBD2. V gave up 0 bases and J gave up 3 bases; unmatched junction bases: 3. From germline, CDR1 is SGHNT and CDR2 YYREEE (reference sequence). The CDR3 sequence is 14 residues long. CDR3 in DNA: TGTGCCAGCAGCTTGGCCGGGGGGATCTACGAGCAGTACTTC. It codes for CASSLAGGIYEQYF.

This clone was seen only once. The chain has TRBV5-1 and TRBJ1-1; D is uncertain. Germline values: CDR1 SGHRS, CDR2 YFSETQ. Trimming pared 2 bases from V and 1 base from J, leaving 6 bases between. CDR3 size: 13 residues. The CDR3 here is CASSLTKNTEAFF. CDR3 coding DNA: TGCGCCAGCAGCTTAACAAAGAACACTGAAGCTTTCTTT. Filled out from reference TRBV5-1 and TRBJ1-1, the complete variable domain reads KAGVTQTPRYLIKTRGQQVTLSCSPISGHRSVSWYQQTPGQGLQFLFEYFSETQRNKGNFPGRFSGRQFSNSRSEMNVSTLELGDSALYLCASSLTKNTEAFFGQGTRLTVV.

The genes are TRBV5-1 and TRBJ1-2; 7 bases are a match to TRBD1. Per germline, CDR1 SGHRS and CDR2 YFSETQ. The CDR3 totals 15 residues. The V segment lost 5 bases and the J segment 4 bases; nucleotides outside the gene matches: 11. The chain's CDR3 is CASSSGQVGFYGYTF. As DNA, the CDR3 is TGCGCCAGCAGTTCCGGACAGGTGGGGTTCTATGGCTACACCTTC.

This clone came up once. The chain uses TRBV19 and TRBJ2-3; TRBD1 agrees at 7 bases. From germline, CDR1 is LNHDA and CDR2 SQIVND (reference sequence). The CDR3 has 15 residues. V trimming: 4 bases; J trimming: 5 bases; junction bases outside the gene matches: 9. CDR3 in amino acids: CASSNPGQPKDTQYF. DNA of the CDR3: TGTGCCAGTAGTAACCCGGGACAGCCGAAAGATACGCAGTATTTT. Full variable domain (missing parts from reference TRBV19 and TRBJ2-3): DGGITQSPKYLFRKEGQNVTLSCEQNLNHDAMYWYRQDPGQGLRLIYYSQIVNDFQKGDIAEGYSVSREKKESFPLTVTSAQKNPTAFYLCASSNPGQPKDTQYFGPGTRLTVL.

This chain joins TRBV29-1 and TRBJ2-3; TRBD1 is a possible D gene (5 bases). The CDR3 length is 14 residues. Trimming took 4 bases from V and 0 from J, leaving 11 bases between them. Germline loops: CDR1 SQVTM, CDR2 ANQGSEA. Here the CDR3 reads CSVAQGTSTDTQYF. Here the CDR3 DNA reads TGCAGCGTTGCCCAGGGAACTAGCACAGATACGCAGTATTTT.

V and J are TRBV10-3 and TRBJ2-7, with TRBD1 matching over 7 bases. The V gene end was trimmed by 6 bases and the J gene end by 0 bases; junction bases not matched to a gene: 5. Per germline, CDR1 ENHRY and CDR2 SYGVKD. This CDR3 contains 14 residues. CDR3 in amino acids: CAISTDRSSYEQYF. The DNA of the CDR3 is TGTGCCATCAGCACGGACAGGAGCTCCTACGAGCAGTACTTC.

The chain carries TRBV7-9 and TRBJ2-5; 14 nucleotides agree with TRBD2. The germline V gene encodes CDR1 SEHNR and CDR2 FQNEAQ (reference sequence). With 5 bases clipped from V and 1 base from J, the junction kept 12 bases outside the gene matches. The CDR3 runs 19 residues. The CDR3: CASSKLRTSGRSRQETQYF. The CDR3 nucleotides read TGTGCCAGCAGCAAATTAAGGACTAGCGGGAGGAGTCGCCAAGAGACCCAGTACTTC.